Below, 18 T cell receptor beta chains from the same sample are listed, as sequenced in a study of T cells in Graves' hyperthyroidism and ophthalmopathy. TCR beta CDR3 sequences were amplified from RNA transcripts. TCR CDR3 underwent first-round RT-PCR with the HTBI primer set. TCRdb reprocessed the multiplex PCR reads with MiXCR, giving one entry per CDR3 protein. Of about 350,000 distinct CDR3 sequences in the sample, roughly 17% are singletons; the top ten hold approximately 35%. The specimen was blood. These receptors originate from a woman in her twenties or thirties with Graves' hyperthyroidism that later progressed to Graves' ophthalmopathy.

To note about this clonotype: Just one base apart from a much larger clone, this may be a read error. J is TRBJ2-2 and V is TRBV7-9; possible D gene TRBD2, 5 bases. CDR1 is SEHNR and CDR2 is FQNEAQ in the germline V gene (reference sequence). Trimming stripped 5 bases from V and 5 bases from J, with 21 bases between. This CDR3 has 17 amino acids. CDR3 residues: CASSTRNQASGTGELFF. In DNA, the CDR3 is TGTGCCAGCAGCACCCGCAACCAAGCCTCGGGGACCGGGGAGCTGTTTTTT.

This clonotype has ten or more counts. The CDR3 nucleotides read TGCGCCAGCAGCCCTGGGACAAATCAAGAGACCCAGTACTTC. Translated: CASSPGTNQETQYF. The gene calls are TRBV5-1 and TRBJ2-5, with D tentatively TRBD1 (6 bases). The germline gives CDR1 SGHRS, CDR2 YFSETQ. V was trimmed by 4 bases and J by 2 bases, leaving 12 bases between them. The CDR3 is 14 residues long.

This clonotype came up a few times. The chain recombines TRBV3-1 with TRBJ1-2; 7 bases are shared with TRBD1. Germline CDR1 reads LGHDT; CDR2 reads YNNKEL (reference sequence). The CDR3 runs to 14 residues. V lost 4 bases and J lost 4; bases outside the gene matches: 6. The DNA for the CDR3 is TGTGCCAGCAGCCCATCAGGGGGTCTCTATGGCTACACCTTC. Translating gives CASSPSGGLYGYTF.

This clonotype was counted ten times or more. Here the CDR3 reads CASSLSGSGETQYF. The CDR3 DNA sequence: TGTGCCAGCAGCTTATCAGGGAGTGGGGAGACCCAGTACTTC. This chain links TRBV11-2 with TRBJ2-5, with D perhaps given as TRBD1 or TRBD2 (5 bases each). The V and J ends lost 2 bases and 5 bases respectively, with 12 bases between them. Germline V gives CDR1 SGHAT, CDR2 FQNNGV. This CDR3 has 14 amino acids.

This clonotype was seen repeatedly, ten times or more. The genes are TRBV7-2 and TRBJ1-2, with 8 bases that match TRBD1. There are 14 residues in the CDR3. Trimming cost V 5 bases and J 2 bases; bases outside gene matches: 4. The germline CDR1 and CDR2 sequences are SGHTA and FQGNSA. The CDR3 region is CASSTGGSNYGYTF. For the CDR3, the DNA is TGTGCCAGCAGCACAGGGGGTTCCAACTATGGCTACACCTTC.

This clonotype was observed at least ten times. The chain has TRBV9 and TRBJ2-3, with 13 positions matching TRBD2. With 3 bases clipped from V and 6 bases from J, the junction kept 4 bases outside the gene matches. The CDR3 has 15 residues. Germline assignment: CDR1 SGDLS and CDR2 YYNGEE. CDR3 in DNA: TGTGCCAGCAGCGGGACTAGCGGGAGTGGGGATACGCAGTATTTT. Amino acids: CASSGTSGSGDTQYF.

This clonotype was seen ten or more times. This chain joins TRBV19 and TRBJ2-5; 12 bases are shared with TRBD2. The germline V gene has CDR1 LNHDA and CDR2 SQIVND (reference sequence). This CDR3 region has 16 residues. The V and J ends lost 4 bases and 4 bases, in that order; junction bases with no gene match: 7. This CDR3 reads CASSKRLAGAGETQYF. CDR3 sequence (DNA): TGTGCCAGTAGTAAACGACTAGCGGGAGCCGGAGAGACCCAGTACTTC. The full variable domain, completed using reference TRBV19 and TRBJ2-5, is DGGITQSPKYLFRKEGQNVTLSCEQNLNHDAMYWYRQDPGQGLRLIYYSQIVNDFQKGDIAEGYSVSREKKESFPLTVTSAQKNPTAFYLCASSKRLAGAGETQYFGPGTRLLVL.

This clonotype showed up just once. The chain carries TRBV10-2 and TRBJ2-7, with a possible D match to TRBD2 (5 bases). CDR3 length: 14 residues. Germline V gives CDR1 WSHSY, CDR2 SAAADI. Trimming stripped 6 bases from V and 5 bases from J, with 17 bases between. CDR3 protein: CASSQAGRIHEQYF. The CDR3 DNA follows: TGCGCCAGCAGCCAGGCGGGCAGGATCCACGAGCAGTACTTC.

This clonotype was counted at least ten times. The rearrangement uses TRBV24-1 and TRBJ1-2, with a weak D call TRBD1 (5 bases). This CDR3 has 14 residues. In germline, CDR1 is KGHDR, CDR2 SFDVKD. The V gene lost 1 base and the J gene lost 6 bases, with 11 bases spanning the gap. The chain's CDR3 is CATSDLKDKDGYTF. In DNA form, the CDR3 reads TGTGCCACCAGTGATTTAAAGGACAAGGATGGCTACACCTTC.

This clonotype came up once. A clone one base away is much larger, so this may be a read error. V gene TRBV2 combines with J gene TRBJ2-5; maybe TRBD2 (7 bases). Trimming stripped 7 bases from V and 5 bases from J, with 14 bases between. CDR1 is SNHLY, CDR2 FYNNEI, per germline. CDR3 length: 13 residues. DNA of the CDR3: TGTGCCAGCAACAGCCCGGGGGGCGAGACCCAGTACTTC. Its protein product is CASNSPGGETQYF.

CDR3 DNA sequence: TGCGCCAGCAGTCCGGACAGGGACGTACGCACCGGGGAGCTGTTTTTT. It translates to CASSPDRDVRTGELFF. V usage is TRBV5-1 and J usage is TRBJ2-2; 8 bases are shared with TRBD1. J lost 4 bases, V lost 5 bases, and 10 bases had no gene match. Per germline, CDR1 SGHRS and CDR2 YFSETQ. The CDR3 length is 16 residues.

This clonotype occurred a few times. The V and J genes are TRBV20-1 and TRBJ2-7; 9 bases line up with TRBD2. In germline, CDR1 is DFQATT, CDR2 SNEGSKA (reference sequence). V lost 5 bases to trimming and J lost 0 bases; unmatched junction nucleotides: 17. The CDR3 spans 18 residues. CDR3 in DNA: TGCAGTGCTCCCACCTTCAACGGCCAGCGGGGGGCCTCCTACGAGCAGTACTTC. It codes for CSAPTFNGQRGASYEQYF.

This clonotype was seen repeatedly, ten times or more. The rearrangement joins TRBV6-1 to TRBJ1-1; a possible D gene is TRBD1 (5 bases). V lost 8 bases, J lost 2 bases, and 24 bases lay in between. Germline V gene data show CDR1 as MNHNS and CDR2 as SASEGT. This CDR3 contains 17 residues. The CDR3 DNA reads TGTGCCAGCCTAAAGCCGGATGTGGACACCAGTAACACTGAAGCTTTCTTT. Protein: CASLKPDVDTSNTEAFF.

This clonotype was detected many times. The V gene is TRBV7-9, the J gene TRBJ1-5; 9 nucleotides line up with TRBD1. Germline loops: CDR1 SEHNR, CDR2 FQNEAQ (reference sequence). The CDR3 length is 17 residues. V gave up 5 bases and J gave up 2 bases; unmatched junction bases: 10. CDR3 region: CASSPGTGLGGNQPQHF. In nucleotides, the CDR3 is TGTGCCAGCAGCCCAGGGACAGGGCTGGGGGGCAATCAGCCCCAGCATTTT.

This clonotype was observed a few times. One base away lies a much larger clone, so this may be a sequencing read error. The rearrangement uses TRBV3-1 and TRBJ2-5, with D possibly being TRBD1 (5 bases). Trimming shortened V by 4 bases and J by 2 bases, and 8 bases separated the two germline ends. Germline values: CDR1 LGHDT, CDR2 YNNKEL (reference sequence). The CDR3 spans 13 residues. As DNA, the CDR3 is TGTGCCAGCAGCCGGGGCTTACAAGAGACCCAGTACTTC. Encoded protein: CASSRGLQETQYF.

The CDR3 DNA sequence: TGTGCCAGCAGCTCCCCCGCTGCCACTAGCGGGAGGCCCACCGGGGAGCTGTTTTTT. Its translation: CASSSPAATSGRPTGELFF. The genes are TRBV7-9 and TRBJ2-2; 12 nucleotides agree with TRBD2. CDR3 length: 19 amino acids. Germline trimming cut 4 bases from V and 4 bases from J; bases unmatched to any gene: 13. Germline CDR1 is SEHNR and CDR2 is FQNEAQ (reference sequence).

This clonotype has just a few counts. The V gene is TRBV30, the J gene TRBJ2-2; D gene uncertain. Germline CDR1 reads GTSNPN; CDR2 reads SVGIG (reference sequence). The ends were cut back, 3 bases at V and 5 bases at J, with 13 bases in the middle. The CDR3 length is 14 residues. In nucleotides, the CDR3 is TGTGCCTGGAGGGCTATCCGGTTAACCGGGGAGCTGTTTTTT. Its protein product is CAWRAIRLTGELFF.

There are many counts of this clonotype. The rearrangement joins TRBV7-8 to TRBJ1-5; 8 bases match TRBD1. The germline gives CDR1 SGHVS, CDR2 FQNEAQ. The CDR3 is made up of 15 amino acids. V gave up 4 bases and J gave up 9 bases; unmatched junction bases: 11. The CDR3 nucleotides read TGTGCCAGCAGCTCCCGGGACAGGATCGGTTGGCCCCAGCATTTT. Translation gives CASSSRDRIGWPQHF.